The clone carrying this T cell receptor (beta chain) was seen a few times. The data stem from a study of T cell repertoires in cytomegalovirus infection. Per germline, CDR1 MNHEY and CDR2 SVGEGT. With V trimmed by 6 bases and J by 0 bases, 8 bases remained unmatched. The CDR3 sequence is 17 residues long. TCRdb fed the reads into MiXCR, producing one record per CDR3 protein. The data hold roughly 640,000 distinct CDR3 sequences, with around 24% observed a single time. Sequencing was performed on CD8+ T cells from PBMCs. The clonotype originates from a human donor in good health (CMV status not recorded). Some clones in this sample may be carry-over from other donors' samples. V gene TRBV6-2 or TRBV6-3 combines with J gene TRBJ2-1; 10 bases match TRBD2. CDR3 sequence: CASSTRTSGSSYNEQFF. The CDR3 nucleotides are TGTGCCAGCAGCACTCGGACTAGCGGCAGCTCCTACAATGAGCAGTTCTTC.